The present T cell receptor (beta chain) was sequenced within a study of cytomegalovirus exposure and HLA in healthy donors. Findings of the study overall: Upon later analysis, HLA-associated TCR beta chains proved more clonally expanded than other, equally common chains. Among donors in an Asian-associated ancestry cluster, a later analysis reportedly found fewer N-insertions than the roughly 700-donor mean.

CDR3 length: 17 amino acids. The PCR ran on 60 Vbeta and 13 Jbeta primers. Authors' methods: Later analysis identified some 88 million unique TCR beta chains, about 10 million shared. TCRdb's table, derived via immunoSEQ multiplex PCR, lists solely in-frame clones and lacks some. The DNA gave D and trimming, while V, J and clone size come from that table. The data hold roughly 100,000 clones, with about four fifths observed a single time. Regarding this clone: Antigen unknown.

This receptor was obtained from a man between 25 and 39 years old in good health and CMV-seronegative. This chain links TRBV21-1 with TRBJ1-2. TRBV21-1 is given as a pseudogene. The material sequenced was PBMCs. The DNA of the CDR3 is TGTGCCAGCAGCAGGGGGGGAGCGTTAATTCGGACCAGCCCCTACACCTTC. The encoded protein is CASSRGGALIRTSPYTF.